These T cell receptor beta chains were read from a single sample in a study of blood T cell repertoires in COVID-19. Data came from immunoSEQ multiplex PCR; TCRdb stores just in-frame clones and leaves some out. The sample has about 110,000 clones; 75% to 95% are singletons. The sequencing input was peripheral blood. The receptors originated from a woman aged 25 to 39 with acute or convalescent COVID-19. Each CDR3 is given with its conserved first and last residue. A D gene is named only where the DNA matches it firmly. Clone size is stated in some rows and not others, as once, few, many or a class when expanded.

TRBV4-3,.,TRBJ2-3,TRBD1,CASSQVTGGKIDTQYF,TGCGCCAGCAGCCAAGTCACAGGGGGAAAAATAGATACGCAGTATTTT
TRBV7-9,.,TRBJ1-1,.,CASSGTGTITEAFF,TGTGCCAGCAGCGGAACCGGGACAATCACTGAAGCTTTCTTT
TRBV3-1/TRBV3-2,.,TRBJ2-5,.,CASSQAGEETQYF,TGTGCCAGCAGCCAAGCGGGAGAAGAGACCCAGTACTTC
TRBV7-3,once,TRBJ1-2,TRBD1,CASILDRYGYTF,TGTGCCAGCATCTTGGACAGGTATGGCTACACCTTC
TRBV10-2,.,TRBJ1-5,.,CASSESGWQIPQPQHF,TGCGCCAGCAGTGAGTCTGGTTGGCAAATTCCCCAGCCCCAGCATTTT
TRBV5-1,.,TRBJ1-2,TRBD1,CASRTLTGTGYYGYTF,TGCGCCAGCAGAACCTTAACCGGGACAGGGTACTATGGCTACACCTTC
TRBV11-3,.,TRBJ1-1,.,CASKVHHADTEAFF,TGTGCCAGCAAGGTTCATCATGCGGACACTGAAGCTTTCTTT
TRBV3-1/TRBV3-2,.,TRBJ1-1,.,CASSQTRRGQNTEAFF,TGTGCCAGCAGCCAAACTCGCAGGGGACAGAACACTGAAGCTTTCTTT
TRBV5-4,.,TRBJ2-3,TRBD2,CASSLFAAGGPDTQYF,TGTGCCAGCAGCTTGTTTGCAGCGGGAGGGCCAGATACGCAGTATTTT
TRBV4-2,.,TRBJ1-2,.,CASSQAGGGNYGYTF,TGTGCCAGCAGCCAAGCTGGGGGGGGTAACTATGGCTACACCTTC
TRBV7-2,.,TRBJ2-7,.,CASSFWLWEQGHSYEQYF,TGTGCCAGCAGCTTTTGGTTATGGGAACAGGGCCACTCCTACGAGCAGTACTTC
TRBV5-8,.,TRBJ2-7,.,CASSFNFYEQYF,TGTGCCAGCAGCTTCAACTTCTACGAGCAGTACTTC
TRBV6-5,once,TRBJ2-7,TRBD1,CASSYGTGGIGEQYF,TGTGCCAGCAGTTACGGGACAGGGGGTATAGGCGAGCAGTACTTC
TRBV7-9,few,TRBJ1-2,.,CASSLSGNGYTF,TGTGCCAGCAGCTTGAGCGGGAATGGCTACACCTTC
TRBV9,.,TRBJ2-7,TRBD2,CASSVDTGLAGSYEQYF,TGTGCCAGCAGCGTAGACACGGGACTAGCGGGTTCCTACGAGCAGTACTTC
TRBV24-1,.,TRBJ2-3,TRBD1,CATSDLGQRSTDTQYF,TGTGCCACCAGTGACCTGGGACAGCGAAGCACAGATACGCAGTATTTT
TRBV15,.,TRBJ1-2,.,CATSRGGLYGYTF,TGTGCCACCAGCAGAGGCGGACTCTATGGCTACACCTTC
TRBV5-1,.,TRBJ2-6,TRBD1,CASSLAMTGTGANVLTF,TGCGCCAGCAGCTTGGCCATGACAGGGACCGGGGCCAACGTCCTGACTTTC
TRBV24-1,.,TRBJ2-5,.,CATSDFEETQYF,TGTGCCACCAGTGATTTTGAGGAGACCCAGTACTTC
TRBV18,.,TRBJ1-3,.,CASSPQVPRTGNTIYF,TGTGCCAGCTCACCTCAAGTCCCTCGAACAGGAAACACCATATATTTT
TRBV21-1,.,TRBJ2-7,.,CASSNFLRSGAGGEQYF,TGTGCCAGCAGCAACTTTCTGAGGAGTGGCGCGGGGGGAGAGCAGTACTTC
TRBV5-1,.,TRBJ2-3,TRBD2,CASSQGLAGNTDTQYF,TGCGCCAGCAGCCAGGGACTAGCGGGGAACACAGATACGCAGTATTTT
TRBV7-7,.,TRBJ2-5,.,CASSLGSGRGYQETQYF,TGTGCTAGCAGCTTAGGCAGCGGGCGGGGCTACCAAGAGACCCAGTACTTC
TRBV6-2/TRBV6-3,.,TRBJ2-3,.,CASSWRGGTDTQYF,TGTGCCAGCAGTTGGCGGGGTGGCACAGATACGCAGTATTTT
TRBV3-1/TRBV3-2,.,TRBJ1-5,.,CASSQDTTGQPQHF,TGTGCCAGCAGCCAAGACACTACAGGCCAGCCCCAGCATTTT
TRBV12-3/TRBV12-4,.,TRBJ1-3,TRBD1,CASNGQGVNTIYF,TGTGCCAGCAACGGACAGGGGGTGAACACCATATATTTT
TRBV6-4,.,TRBJ1-4,TRBD1,CASSETGGIFEKLFF,TGTGCCAGCAGTGAAACAGGGGGCATCTTTGAAAAACTGTTTTTT
TRBV27,.,TRBJ2-7,.,CASSFGRSYEQYF,TGTGCCAGCAGTTTCGGCAGGTCCTACGAGCAGTACTTC
TRBV19,.,TRBJ1-1,.,CASSIRVGTEAFF,TGTGCCAGTAGTATTCGGGTTGGCACTGAAGCTTTCTTT
TRBV11-2,.,TRBJ1-1,.,CASERTANTEAFF,TGTGCCAGCGAGCGGACAGCAAACACTGAAGCTTTCTTT
TRBV24-1,.,TRBJ1-2,TRBD1,CATSDRTGFFGYTF,TGTGCCACCAGTGATCGGACAGGGTTCTTTGGCTACACCTTC
TRBV11-2,once,TRBJ2-2,.,CASSQTGTTNTGELFF,TGTGCCAGCAGCCAGACCGGGACAACTAACACCGGGGAGCTGTTTTTT
TRBV6-5,once,TRBJ2-7,TRBD2,CASSRLAGVGEQYF,TGTGCCAGCAGTAGACTAGCGGGGGTGGGCGAGCAGTACTTC
TRBV18,.,TRBJ1-2,.,CASSPGWWSSLNYGYTF,TGTGCCAGCTCACCAGGTTGGTGGAGTTCTCTCAACTATGGCTACACCTTC
TRBV11-2,.,TRBJ2-7,.,CASSLDYPREQYF,TGTGCCAGCAGCTTAGATTACCCTCGGGAGCAGTACTTC
TRBV5-8,.,TRBJ1-2,TRBD1,CASSLGGTGAFNYGYTF,TGTGCCAGCAGCTTAGGTGGGACAGGAGCTTTTAACTATGGCTACACCTTC
TRBV11-3,.,TRBJ2-1,TRBD2,CASGRVSYNEQFF,TGTGCCAGCGGGAGGGTCTCCTACAATGAGCAGTTCTTC
TRBV11-2,.,TRBJ2-7,.,CASSTHKGQYEQYF,TGTGCCAGCAGCACGCACAAGGGGCAGTACGAGCAGTACTTC
TRBV6-1,.,TRBJ2-2,.,CASSEEPGTGELFF,TGTGCCAGCAGTGAGGAGCCGGGCACCGGGGAGCTGTTTTTT
TRBV28,.,TRBJ1-2,.,CASNEGGPYYGYTF,TGTGCCAGCAACGAGGGAGGACCCTACTATGGCTACACCTTC
TRBV3-1/TRBV3-2,.,TRBJ1-4,.,CASSQDPPSQGINEKLFF,TGTGCCAGCAGCCAAGACCCTCCATCCCAGGGGATTAATGAAAAACTGTTTTTT
TRBV21-1,.,TRBJ2-1,.,CASSNPQIGRGWYEQFF,TGTGCCAGCAGCAACCCTCAAATAGGGAGGGGGTGGTATGAGCAGTTCTTC